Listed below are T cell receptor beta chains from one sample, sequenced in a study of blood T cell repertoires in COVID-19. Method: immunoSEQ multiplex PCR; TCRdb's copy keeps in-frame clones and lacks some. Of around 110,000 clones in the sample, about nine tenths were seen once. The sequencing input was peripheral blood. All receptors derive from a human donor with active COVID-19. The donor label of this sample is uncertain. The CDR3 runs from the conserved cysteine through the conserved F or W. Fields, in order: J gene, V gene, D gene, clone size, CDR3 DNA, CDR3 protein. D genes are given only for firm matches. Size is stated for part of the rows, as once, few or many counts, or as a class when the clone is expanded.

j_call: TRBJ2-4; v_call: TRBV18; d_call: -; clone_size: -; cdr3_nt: TGTGCCAGCTCACCAGATGTCCGAGCGGTAGCCAAAAACATTCAGTACTTC; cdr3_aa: CASSPDVRAVAKNIQYF
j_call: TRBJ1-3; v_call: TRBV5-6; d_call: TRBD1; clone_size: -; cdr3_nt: TGTGCCAGCAGCTATGGGGACAGGGCGGGAAACACCATATATTTT; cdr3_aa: CASSYGDRAGNTIYF
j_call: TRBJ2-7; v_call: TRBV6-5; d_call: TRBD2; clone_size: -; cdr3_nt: TGTGCCAGCAGTTACAGGGTAGCGGGGGGGGTCTACGAGCAGTACTTC; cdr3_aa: CASSYRVAGGVYEQYF
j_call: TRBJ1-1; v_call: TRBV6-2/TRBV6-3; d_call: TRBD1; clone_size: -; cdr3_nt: TGTGCCAGCAGTTACTCGACAGGGGGCACTGAAGCTTTCTTT; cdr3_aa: CASSYSTGGTEAFF
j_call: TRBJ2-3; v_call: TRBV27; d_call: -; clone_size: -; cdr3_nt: TGTGCCAGCAGCTCCCACTCCGGGGGATTCACAGATACGCAGTATTTT; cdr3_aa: CASSSHSGGFTDTQYF
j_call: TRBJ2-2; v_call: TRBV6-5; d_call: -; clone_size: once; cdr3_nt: TGTGCCAGCAGTTACGAAGCGGGTCCGAACACCGGGGAGCTGTTTTTT; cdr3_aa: CASSYEAGPNTGELFF
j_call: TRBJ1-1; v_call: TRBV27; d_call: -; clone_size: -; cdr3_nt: TGTGCCAGCCGAGAGGTAGGCAACACTGAAGCTTTCTTT; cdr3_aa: CASREVGNTEAFF
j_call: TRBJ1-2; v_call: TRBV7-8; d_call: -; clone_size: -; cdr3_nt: TGTGCCAGCAGCTTAGCCAGGGCCTACTATGGCTACACCTTC; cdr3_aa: CASSLARAYYGYTF
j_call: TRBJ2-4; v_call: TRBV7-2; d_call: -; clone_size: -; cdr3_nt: TGTGCCAGCAGTCCAAAACGAGAGGCCAAAAACATTCAGTACTTC; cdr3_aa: CASSPKREAKNIQYF
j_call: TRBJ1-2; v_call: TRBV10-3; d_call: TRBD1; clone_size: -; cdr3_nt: TGTGCCATCAGAGACGAGGGACAGGGGGTGACCTATGGCTACACCTTC; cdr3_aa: CAIRDEGQGVTYGYTF
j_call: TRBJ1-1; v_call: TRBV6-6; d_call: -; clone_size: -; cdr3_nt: TGTGCCAGCCTCGGGGCTGAAGCTTTCTTT; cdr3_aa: CASLGAEAFF
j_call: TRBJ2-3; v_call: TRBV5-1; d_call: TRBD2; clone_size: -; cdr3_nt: TGCGCCAGCAGCATCCGCCTAGCGGGGGGACGCACAGATACGCAGTATTTT; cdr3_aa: CASSIRLAGGRTDTQYF
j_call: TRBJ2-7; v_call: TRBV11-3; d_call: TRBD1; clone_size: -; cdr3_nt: TGTGCCAGCAGCCCCGGGTCGGGGACAGAAAACTACGAGCAGTACTTC; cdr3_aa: CASSPGSGTENYEQYF
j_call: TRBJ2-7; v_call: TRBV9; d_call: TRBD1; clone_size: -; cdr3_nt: TGTGCCAGCAGCCTTACAGGGGGCCCAGGGAGCGAGCAGTACTTC; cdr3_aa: CASSLTGGPGSEQYF
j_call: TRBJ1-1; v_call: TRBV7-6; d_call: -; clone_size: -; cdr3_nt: TGTGCCAGCAGCTTCCACTCGAACACTGAAGCTTTCTTT; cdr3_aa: CASSFHSNTEAFF
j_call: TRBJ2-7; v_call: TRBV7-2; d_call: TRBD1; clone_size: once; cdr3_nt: TGTGCCAGCAGCTTAGACCGGGACAGGGGTGCCGAGCAGTACTTC; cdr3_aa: CASSLDRDRGAEQYF
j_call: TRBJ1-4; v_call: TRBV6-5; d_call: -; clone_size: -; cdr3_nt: TGTGCCAGCACCAGACTACGTGAGAATGAAAAACTGTTTTTT; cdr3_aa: CASTRLRENEKLFF
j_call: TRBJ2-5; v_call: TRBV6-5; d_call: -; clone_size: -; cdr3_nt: TGTGCCAGCAGTTACTACGAGGAGCTGGAGACCCAGTACTTC; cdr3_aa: CASSYYEELETQYF
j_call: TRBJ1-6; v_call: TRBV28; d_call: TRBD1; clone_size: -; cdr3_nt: TGTGCCAGCTACAGGGGGGGAGGTTCACCCCTCCACTTT; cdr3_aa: CASYRGGGSPLHF
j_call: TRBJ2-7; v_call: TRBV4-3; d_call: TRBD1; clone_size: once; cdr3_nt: TGCGCCAGCAGCCAAGATAGACAGGGGGCCGCCTACGAGCAGTACTTC; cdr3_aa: CASSQDRQGAAYEQYF
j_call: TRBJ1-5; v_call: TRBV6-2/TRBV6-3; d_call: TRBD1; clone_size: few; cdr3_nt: TGTGCCAGCAGTTACGGCCGAAGGGACAGAAATAGCAATCAGCCCCAGCATTTT; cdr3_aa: CASSYGRRDRNSNQPQHF
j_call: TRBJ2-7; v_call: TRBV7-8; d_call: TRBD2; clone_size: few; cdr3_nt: TGTGCCAGCAGCTTAGGTGTTAGCGGGGCTACCTACGAGCAGTACTTC; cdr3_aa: CASSLGVSGATYEQYF
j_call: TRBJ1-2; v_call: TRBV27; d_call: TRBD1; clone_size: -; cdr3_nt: TGTGCCAGCAGTTTCTACCCCGGGACAGGGGGCGCCGATGGCTACACCTTC; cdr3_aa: CASSFYPGTGGADGYTF
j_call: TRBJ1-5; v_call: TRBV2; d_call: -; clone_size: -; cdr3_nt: TGTGCCAGCAGTGAATGGGCAAGCAATCAGCCCCAGCATTTT; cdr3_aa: CASSEWASNQPQHF